This T cell receptor (beta chain) was captured by sequencing in a study of cytomegalovirus exposure and HLA in healthy donors. This clone was counted a few times. The antigen is not known. PCR used 60 Vbeta primers and 13 Jbeta primers. The repertoire was sequenced with immunoSEQ multiplex PCR; TCRdb's copy has only in-frame clones and lacks some. This sample has 170,000 or so clones, with 77% found just once. V shed 3 bases and J shed 3 bases, with 14 bases lying between them. Germline assignment: CDR1 GTSNPN and CDR2 SVGIG (reference sequence). The length of the CDR3 is 14 residues. Whole-study findings and limits: Testing in vitro showed a few CMV-associated chains specific for CMV antigens. Likely technical artifact: a cluster of highly shared sequence variants.

The V gene is TRBV30, the J gene TRBJ1-1; tentative D call: TRBD1 (5 bases). The sample was PBMCs. The clonotype comes from a woman aged 30 to 39 in good health and CMV-seronegative. For the CDR3, the DNA is TGTGCCTGGAGCACGACAGTTTCGTACACTGAAGCTTTCTTT. Translated, it gives CAWSTTVSYTEAFF. Supplemented by reference TRBV30 and TRBJ1-1, the full variable domain reads SQTIHQWPATLVQPVGSPLSLECTVEGTSNPNLYWYRQAAGRGLQLLFYSVGIGQISSEVPQNLSASRPQDRQFILSSKKLLLSDSGFYLCAWSTTVSYTEAFFGQGTRLTVV.